This entry concerns a single TCR beta chain. Its cognate antigen is unknown. Sequencing used immunoSEQ multiplex PCR; TCRdb keeps in-frame clones, though not all of them. The table lists fewer than 75,000 clones, approximately 80% of them singletons. At the end of around eleven days of culture, CD4+ T cells were isolated. The cohort was immunized with two doses of either the BNT162b2 or mRNA-1273 vaccine. V was clipped by 5 bases and J by 6 bases, with 11 bases between them. Germline-derived CDR1 and CDR2 are SGHVS and FQNEAQ. The CDR3 totals 13 residues. The data stem from a study of vaccination effects on CD4 cells after COVID-19.

Sequenced material: CD4+ T cells from PBMCs cultured without peptide, taken after COVID-19 vaccination. The V and J genes are TRBV7-8 and TRBJ2-1; D is possibly TRBD1 (6 bases). The receptor was isolated from a human donor who received a COVID-19 vaccine. CDR3 nucleotide sequence: TGTGCCAGCAGCAGGGGGTGGAGCAATGAGCAGTTCTTC. The encoded protein is CASSRGWSNEQFF. The full variable domain, its missing parts supplied by reference TRBV7-8 and TRBJ2-1, is GAGVSQSPRYKVAKRGQDVALRCDPISGHVSLFWYQQALGQGPEFLTYFQNEAQLDKSGLPSDRFFAERPEGSVSTLKIQRTQQEDSAVYLCASSRGWSNEQFFGPGTRLTVL.